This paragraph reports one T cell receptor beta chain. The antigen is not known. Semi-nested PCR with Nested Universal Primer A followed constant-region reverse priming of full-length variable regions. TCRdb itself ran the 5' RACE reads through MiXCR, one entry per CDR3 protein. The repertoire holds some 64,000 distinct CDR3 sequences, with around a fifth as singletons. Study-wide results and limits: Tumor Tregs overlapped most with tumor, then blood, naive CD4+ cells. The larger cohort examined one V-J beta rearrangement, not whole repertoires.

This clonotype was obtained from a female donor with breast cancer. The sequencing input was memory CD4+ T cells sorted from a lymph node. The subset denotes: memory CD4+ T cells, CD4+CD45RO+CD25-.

CDR3 in DNA: TGCGCCAGCTCGTATGGGACAAGATCCAATGAGCAGTTCTTC. It translates to CASSYGTRSNEQFF. The chain couples TRBV10-2 to TRBJ2-1; tentatively, D is TRBD1 (6 bases). This CDR3 contains 14 residues. CDR1 WSHSY and CDR2 SAAADI come from the germline V gene. The V end lost 8 bases, the J end lost 6 bases, and 17 bases lay between the germline ends.